The rows below give T cell receptor beta chains drawn from one sample of a study of blood T cell repertoires in COVID-19. Sequenced by immunoSEQ multiplex PCR; TCRdb stores in-frame clones only, minus some. The sample records about 190,000 clones, roughly nine tenths being singletons. Sample: peripheral blood. The receptors come from a man younger than 45 with acute or convalescent COVID-19. Both conserved end residues are part of each CDR3. Fields, in order: J gene, clone size, D gene, V gene, CDR3 protein, CDR3 DNA. A D gene is named only where the DNA matches it firmly. Clone sizes are given selectively: once, few, many, or a class where the clone is expanded.

j_gene: TRBJ1-4
abundance: NA
d_gene: NA
v_gene: TRBV30
CDR3aa: CASGTLANEKLFF
CDR3nt: TGTGCCTCCGGGACACTCGCTAATGAAAAACTGTTTTTT

j_gene: TRBJ1-4
abundance: NA
d_gene: TRBD1
v_gene: TRBV2
CDR3aa: CASKVSGTASTNEKLFF
CDR3nt: TGTGCCAGCAAGGTATCCGGGACAGCTTCAACTAATGAAAAACTGTTTTTT

j_gene: TRBJ1-1
abundance: NA
d_gene: NA
v_gene: TRBV6-2/TRBV6-3
CDR3aa: CASSYPNPEAFF
CDR3nt: TGTGCCAGCAGTTACCCTAACCCTGAAGCTTTCTTT

j_gene: TRBJ1-6
abundance: NA
d_gene: TRBD1
v_gene: TRBV28
CDR3aa: CASSPAGTGGSPLHF
CDR3nt: TGTGCCAGCAGTCCAGCCGGGACAGGTGGTTCACCCCTCCACTTT

j_gene: TRBJ2-3
abundance: NA
d_gene: NA
v_gene: TRBV21-1
CDR3aa: CASSPRTGQTGTDTQYF
CDR3nt: TGTGCCAGCAGCCCCCGGACAGGACAGACTGGCACAGATACGCAGTATTTT

j_gene: TRBJ1-3
abundance: NA
d_gene: NA
v_gene: TRBV29-1
CDR3aa: CSVTLSGNTIYF
CDR3nt: TGCAGCGTTACTTTGTCTGGAAACACCATATATTTT

j_gene: TRBJ1-1
abundance: NA
d_gene: NA
v_gene: TRBV19
CDR3aa: CASSPTDQGGVNTEAFF
CDR3nt: TGTGCCAGTAGTCCGACGGATCAGGGAGGGGTGAACACTGAAGCTTTCTTT

j_gene: TRBJ1-3
abundance: NA
d_gene: NA
v_gene: TRBV7-8
CDR3aa: CASSLVRRGISGNTIYF
CDR3nt: TGTGCCAGCAGCTTAGTACGTCGGGGGATCTCTGGAAACACCATATATTTT

j_gene: TRBJ1-2
abundance: NA
d_gene: TRBD1
v_gene: TRBV28
CDR3aa: CASSSPGQGNYGYTF
CDR3nt: TGTGCCAGCAGCTCCCCTGGACAGGGTAACTATGGCTACACCTTC

j_gene: TRBJ2-5
abundance: NA
d_gene: NA
v_gene: TRBV28
CDR3aa: CASSFTRLQQETQYF
CDR3nt: TGTGCCAGCAGTTTTACTAGACTTCAACAAGAGACCCAGTACTTC

j_gene: TRBJ1-5
abundance: NA
d_gene: NA
v_gene: TRBV6-6
CDR3aa: CASSPDRLDQPQHF
CDR3nt: TGTGCCAGCAGCCCCGACAGGCTCGATCAGCCCCAGCATTTT

j_gene: TRBJ1-1
abundance: NA
d_gene: NA
v_gene: TRBV11-2
CDR3aa: CASSLAGNTEAFF
CDR3nt: TGTGCCAGCAGCTTAGCGGGGAACACTGAAGCTTTCTTT

j_gene: TRBJ1-1
abundance: NA
d_gene: NA
v_gene: TRBV11-2
CDR3aa: CASSLARGNTEAFF
CDR3nt: TGTGCCAGCAGCTTAGCCCGGGGGAACACTGAAGCTTTCTTT

j_gene: TRBJ1-2
abundance: NA
d_gene: NA
v_gene: TRBV13
CDR3aa: CASSKYTGSYGYTF
CDR3nt: TGTGCCAGCAGCAAGTATACAGGGTCCTATGGCTACACCTTC

j_gene: TRBJ1-2
abundance: NA
d_gene: NA
v_gene: TRBV5-1
CDR3aa: CASSLGGPNYGYTF
CDR3nt: TGCGCCAGCAGCTTGGGGGGCCCCAACTATGGCTACACCTTC

j_gene: TRBJ2-4
abundance: NA
d_gene: TRBD2
v_gene: TRBV11-2
CDR3aa: CASSPGLAGGHSKNIQYF
CDR3nt: TGTGCCAGCAGCCCGGGACTAGCGGGAGGGCATTCCAAAAACATTCAGTACTTC

j_gene: TRBJ2-7
abundance: NA
d_gene: TRBD2
v_gene: TRBV2
CDR3aa: CASRGTRSSSYEQYF
CDR3nt: TGTGCCAGCAGGGGGACTAGGTCGAGCTCCTACGAGCAGTACTTC

j_gene: TRBJ2-2
abundance: NA
d_gene: TRBD2
v_gene: TRBV11-3
CDR3aa: CASSSGLAGGPPGELFF
CDR3nt: TGTGCCAGCAGCTCGGGACTAGCGGGAGGGCCTCCCGGGGAGCTGTTTTTT

j_gene: TRBJ1-2
abundance: NA
d_gene: TRBD1
v_gene: TRBV30
CDR3aa: CAWSLRTGPGKGYTF
CDR3nt: TGTGCCTGGAGCCTCCGGACAGGGCCAGGGAAAGGCTACACCTTC

j_gene: TRBJ1-4
abundance: NA
d_gene: NA
v_gene: TRBV5-1
CDR3aa: CASSQKTAVIPEKLFF
CDR3nt: TGCGCCAGCAGCCAAAAGACAGCAGTCATTCCTGAAAAACTGTTTTTT

j_gene: TRBJ1-4
abundance: once
d_gene: NA
v_gene: TRBV21-1
CDR3aa: CASSNGRSVEKLFF
CDR3nt: TGTGCCAGCAGCAATGGCAGAAGCGTAGAAAAACTGTTTTTT

j_gene: TRBJ2-5
abundance: NA
d_gene: TRBD1
v_gene: TRBV3-1/TRBV3-2
CDR3aa: CASSQGVRQGRETQYF
CDR3nt: TGTGCCAGCAGCCAAGGGGTCCGACAGGGACGAGAGACCCAGTACTTC

j_gene: TRBJ1-2
abundance: NA
d_gene: NA
v_gene: TRBV3-1/TRBV3-2
CDR3aa: CASSQYDKANYGYTF
CDR3nt: TGTGCCAGCAGCCAATATGACAAAGCTAACTATGGCTACACCTTC

j_gene: TRBJ1-4
abundance: few
d_gene: NA
v_gene: TRBV28
CDR3aa: CASSFGTQVLFSEKLFF
CDR3nt: TGTGCCAGCAGTTTCGGGACACAGGTTCTGTTCAGTGAAAAACTGTTTTTT

j_gene: TRBJ2-4
abundance: NA
d_gene: NA
v_gene: TRBV9
CDR3aa: CASSLTGENIQYF
CDR3nt: TGTGCCAGCAGCTTGACAGGAGAAAACATTCAGTACTTC

j_gene: TRBJ2-7
abundance: NA
d_gene: TRBD2
v_gene: TRBV28
CDR3aa: CASSLAGTRVYEQYF
CDR3nt: TGTGCCAGCAGTTTAGCCGGGACTAGGGTCTACGAGCAGTACTTC

j_gene: TRBJ1-5
abundance: NA
d_gene: TRBD1
v_gene: TRBV6-5
CDR3aa: CASSDLDRGTQHF
CDR3nt: TGTGCCAGCAGCGACTTAGACAGGGGCACCCAGCATTTT

j_gene: TRBJ2-1
abundance: NA
d_gene: TRBD2
v_gene: TRBV4-2
CDR3aa: CASSQFSSGSFYEQFF
CDR3nt: TGTGCCAGCAGCCAATTCTCTAGCGGGAGTTTCTATGAGCAGTTCTTC

j_gene: TRBJ1-2
abundance: NA
d_gene: NA
v_gene: TRBV3-1/TRBV3-2
CDR3aa: CASSQRTVNYGYTF
CDR3nt: TGTGCCAGCAGCCAAAGGACAGTCAACTATGGCTACACCTTC

j_gene: TRBJ1-2
abundance: once
d_gene: NA
v_gene: TRBV7-9
CDR3aa: CASRILNYGYTF
CDR3nt: TGTGCCAGCCGTATCCTGAACTATGGCTACACCTTC

j_gene: TRBJ2-5
abundance: NA
d_gene: NA
v_gene: TRBV5-1
CDR3aa: CASSFQETQYF
CDR3nt: TGCGCCAGCAGCTTCCAGGAGACCCAGTACTTC

j_gene: TRBJ2-1
abundance: NA
d_gene: NA
v_gene: TRBV9
CDR3aa: CASSVGLAYGNEQFF
CDR3nt: TGTGCCAGCAGCGTAGGGCTAGCATACGGCAATGAGCAGTTCTTC

j_gene: TRBJ1-2
abundance: few
d_gene: NA
v_gene: TRBV5-1
CDR3aa: CASRAGDYGYTF
CDR3nt: TGCGCCAGCAGGGCAGGCGACTATGGCTACACCTTC

j_gene: TRBJ1-4
abundance: NA
d_gene: NA
v_gene: TRBV12-5
CDR3aa: CASGPTGLDEKLFF
CDR3nt: TGTGCTAGTGGACCTACAGGGTTGGATGAAAAACTGTTTTTT

j_gene: TRBJ1-5
abundance: NA
d_gene: TRBD1
v_gene: TRBV27
CDR3aa: CASSSDRAPNQPQHF
CDR3nt: TGTGCCAGCAGTTCGGACAGGGCCCCCAATCAGCCCCAGCATTTT

j_gene: TRBJ1-6
abundance: NA
d_gene: NA
v_gene: TRBV5-1
CDR3aa: CASSRRQQNSPLHF
CDR3nt: TGCGCCAGCAGCCGTCGACAGCAAAATTCACCCCTCCACTTT